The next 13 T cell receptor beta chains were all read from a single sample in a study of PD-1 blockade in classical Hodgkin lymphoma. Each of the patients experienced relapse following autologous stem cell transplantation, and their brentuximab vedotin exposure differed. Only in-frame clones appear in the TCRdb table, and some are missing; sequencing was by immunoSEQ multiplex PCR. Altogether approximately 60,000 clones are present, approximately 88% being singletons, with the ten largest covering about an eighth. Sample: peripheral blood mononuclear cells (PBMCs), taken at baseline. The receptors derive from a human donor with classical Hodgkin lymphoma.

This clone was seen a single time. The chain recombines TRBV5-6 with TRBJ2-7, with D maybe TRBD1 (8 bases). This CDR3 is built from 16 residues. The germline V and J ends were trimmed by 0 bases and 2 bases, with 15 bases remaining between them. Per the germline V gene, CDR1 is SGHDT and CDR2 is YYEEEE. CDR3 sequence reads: CASSLGGQGLTYEQYF. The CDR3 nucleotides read TGTGCCAGCAGCTTGGGAGGACAGGGACTAACCTACGAGCAGTACTTC.

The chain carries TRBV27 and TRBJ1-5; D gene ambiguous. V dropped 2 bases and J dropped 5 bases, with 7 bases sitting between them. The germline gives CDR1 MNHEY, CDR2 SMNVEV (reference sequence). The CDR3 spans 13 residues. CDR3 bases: TGTGCCAGCAGTTTACTCTCACATCAGCCCCAGCATTTT. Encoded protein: CASSLLSHQPQHF.

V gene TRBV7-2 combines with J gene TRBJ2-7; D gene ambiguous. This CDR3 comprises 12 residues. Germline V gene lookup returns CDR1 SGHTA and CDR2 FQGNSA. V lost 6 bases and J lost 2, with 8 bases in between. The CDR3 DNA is TGTGCCAGCAGTCGAGATCCCTACGAGCAGTACTTC. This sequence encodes CASSRDPYEQYF.

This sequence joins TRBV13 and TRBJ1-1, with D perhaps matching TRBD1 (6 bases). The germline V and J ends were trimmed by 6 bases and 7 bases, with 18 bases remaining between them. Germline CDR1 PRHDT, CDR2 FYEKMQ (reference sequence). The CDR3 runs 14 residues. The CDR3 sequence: CASRLRGGVSEAFF. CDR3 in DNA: TGTGCCAGCAGACTTAGAGGGGGAGTAAGTGAAGCTTTCTTT.

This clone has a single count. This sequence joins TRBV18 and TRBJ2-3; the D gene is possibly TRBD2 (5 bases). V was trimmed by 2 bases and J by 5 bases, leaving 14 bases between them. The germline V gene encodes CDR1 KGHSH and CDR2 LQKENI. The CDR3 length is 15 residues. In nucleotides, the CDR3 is TGTGCCAGCTCACCATCCGCGGGTGTGGGAGATACGCAGTATTTT. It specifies CASSPSAGVGDTQYF.

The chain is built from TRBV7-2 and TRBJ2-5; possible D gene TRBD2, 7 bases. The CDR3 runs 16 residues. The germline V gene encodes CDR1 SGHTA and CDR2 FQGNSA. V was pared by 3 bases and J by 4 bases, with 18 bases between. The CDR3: CASSFGLGGRSETQYF. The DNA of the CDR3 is TGTGCCAGCAGCTTCGGGCTCGGGGGGCGATCAGAGACCCAGTACTTC.

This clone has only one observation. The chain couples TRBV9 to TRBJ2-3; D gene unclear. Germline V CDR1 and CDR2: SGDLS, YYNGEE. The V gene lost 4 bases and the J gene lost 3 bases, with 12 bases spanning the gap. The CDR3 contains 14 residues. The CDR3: CASSLAIFTDTQYF. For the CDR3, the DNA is TGTGCCAGCAGCCTTGCAATCTTTACAGATACGCAGTATTTT.

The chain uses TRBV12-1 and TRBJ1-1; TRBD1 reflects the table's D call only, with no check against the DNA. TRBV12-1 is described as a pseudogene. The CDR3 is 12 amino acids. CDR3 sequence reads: CASSPRDRKTFF. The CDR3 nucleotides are TGTGCCAGCAGCCCGAGGGACAGGAAAACTTTCTTT.

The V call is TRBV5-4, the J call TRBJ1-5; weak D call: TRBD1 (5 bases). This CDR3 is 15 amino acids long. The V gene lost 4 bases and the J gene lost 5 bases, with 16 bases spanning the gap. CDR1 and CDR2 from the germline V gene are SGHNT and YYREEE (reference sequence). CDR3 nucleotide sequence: TGTGCCAGCAGCCTCTTTGACAGTGTTTATCAGCCCCAGCATTTT. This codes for CASSLFDSVYQPQHF.

CDR3 bases: TGTGCCATCAGTCCGGGACAGGACACAGATACGCAGTATTTT. Amino acids: CAISPGQDTDTQYF. The chain carries TRBV10-3 and TRBJ2-3; 8 bases are a match to TRBD1. Looked up from germline, CDR1 is ENHRY and CDR2 is SYGVKD. The V gene end was trimmed by 5 bases and the J gene end by 2 bases; junction bases not matched to a gene: 3. The CDR3 has 14 residues.

CDR3 loop: CSVGSSGGADTQYF. Written as DNA, the CDR3 is TGCAGCGTTGGCTCTAGCGGGGGGGCGGATACGCAGTATTTT. This chain uses TRBV29-1 with TRBJ2-3; TRBD2 matches at 12 bases. After removal of 4 bases from V and 6 bases from J, the junction contained 5 bases not matched to a gene. This CDR3 is 14 amino acids long. Germline assignment: CDR1 SQVTM and CDR2 ANQGSEA.

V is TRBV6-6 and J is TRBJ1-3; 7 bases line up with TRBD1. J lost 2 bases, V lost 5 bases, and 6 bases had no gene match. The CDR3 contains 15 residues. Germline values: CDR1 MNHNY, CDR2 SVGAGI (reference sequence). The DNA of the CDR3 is TGTGCCAGCAGTACAACTACAGGGGCTGGAAACACCATATATTTT. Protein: CASSTTTGAGNTIYF.

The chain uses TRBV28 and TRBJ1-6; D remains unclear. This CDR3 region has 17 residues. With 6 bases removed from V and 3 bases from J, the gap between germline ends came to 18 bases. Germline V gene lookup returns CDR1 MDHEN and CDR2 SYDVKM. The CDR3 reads CASRGTGRVFYNSPLHF. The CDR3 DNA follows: TGTGCCAGCAGGGGCACCGGTCGGGTCTTCTATAATTCACCCCTCCACTTT.